The 8 T cell receptor beta chains given below trace back to one sample, sequenced in a study of blood T cell repertoires in COVID-19. Repertoires were generated with immunoSEQ multiplex PCR, while TCRdb's copy carries only in-frame clones and drops some. The sample shows under 300,000 clones, about nine tenths of them seen only once. The sequenced sample was PBMCs or T cells enriched from blood (not recorded which). The receptors were gathered from a woman in her twenties or thirties with acute COVID-19.

The J gene is TRBJ1-5, the V gene TRBV5-5, with D possibly TRBD1 on 6 matching bases. This CDR3 is built from 14 residues. V was clipped by 4 bases and J by 2 bases, with 10 bases between them. Germline loops: CDR1 SGHKS, CDR2 YYEKEE (reference sequence). The DNA of the CDR3 is TGTGCCAGCAGCGCCGGACAGCGCAATCAGCCCCAGCATTTT. This sequence encodes CASSAGQRNQPQHF.

The V and J genes are TRBV5-1 and TRBJ2-5; TRBD2 matches at 7 bases. The CDR3 consists of 14 residues. The germline gives CDR1 SGHRS, CDR2 YFSETQ. The V segment lost 0 bases and the J segment 5 bases; nucleotides outside the gene matches: 4. The CDR3 region has the DNA TGCGCCAGCAGCTTGGGGCCCGGGGGGGAGACCCAGTACTTC. Its protein product is CASSLGPGGETQYF.

This clone showed up just a few times. The chain carries TRBV4-1 and TRBJ2-4; perhaps TRBD2 as D (6 bases). The CDR3 loop spans 13 amino acids. Germline loops: CDR1 MGHRA, CDR2 YSYEKL. V was clipped by 4 bases and J by 9 bases, with 13 bases between them. This CDR3 is CASSPTLGGIQYF. The CDR3 nucleotides are TGCGCCAGCAGCCCGACCCTCGGGGGCATTCAGTACTTC.

A single count supports this clone. The rearrangement uses TRBV7-3 and TRBJ2-1, with TRBD2 matching over 15 bases. The CDR3 length is 15 residues. The V segment lost 4 bases and the J segment 9 bases; nucleotides outside the gene matches: 4. The germline gives CDR1 SGHTA, CDR2 FQGTGA. CDR3: CASSSPGLAGGEQFF. CDR3 bases: TGTGCCAGCAGCTCGCCGGGACTAGCGGGAGGTGAGCAGTTCTTC.

The CDR3 region has the DNA TGTGCCAGCAGCCTTTCGGCAGGGGGCACTGAAGCTTTCTTT. Its translation: CASSLSAGGTEAFF. The chain links TRBV25-1 to TRBJ1-1; TRBD1 agrees at 7 bases. Germline V gives CDR1 MGHDK, CDR2 SYGVNS. The CDR3 length is 14 residues. The J segment lost 4 bases and the V segment lost 6 bases, leaving 8 bases of the junction unmatched.

Of note for this clone: Other DNA sequences in the same sample also yield this CDR3. The chain links TRBV29-1 to TRBJ2-1; D is perhaps TRBD1 (5 bases). This CDR3 has 13 amino acids. Germline V lookup: CDR1 SQVTM, CDR2 ANQGSEA. V lost 1 base to trimming and J lost 3 bases, with 7 bases between them. The CDR3 here is CSVEGQGYNEQFF. For the CDR3, the DNA is TGCAGCGTTGAAGGGCAGGGCTACAATGAGCAGTTCTTC.

The chain recombines TRBV14 with TRBJ2-1, with D perhaps TRBD2 (6 bases). Deletions cut 0 bases from V and 3 bases from J, with 9 bases between. CDR3 size: 15 residues. The V gene's germline CDR1 is SGHDN and CDR2 FVKESK. CDR3 protein: CASSQELGGYNEQFF. The CDR3 coding sequence is TGTGCCAGCAGCCAAGAGCTGGGGGGCTACAATGAGCAGTTCTTC.

The rearrangement uses TRBV28 and TRBJ2-7; TRBD2 might be the D (5 bases). From germline, CDR1 is MDHEN and CDR2 SYDVKM. This CDR3 is built from 12 residues. V lost 7 bases, J lost 3 bases, and 10 bases lay in between. CDR3 sequence: CASISSGYEQYF. In DNA, the CDR3 is TGTGCCAGCATCTCCAGCGGCTACGAGCAGTACTTC.